This TCR beta chain was sequenced for a study of T cell changes during pregnancy in multiple sclerosis (dated by TCRdb to between 2018 and 2021). Concerning the study at large: In women with multiple sclerosis, the researchers looked at how the T cell repertoire shifted as pregnancy progressed.

Preparation of the library involved the immunoSEQ multiplex PCR assay. The clones in this table, taken by TCRdb from immuneACCESS, are in-frame only. Not every clone is retained; where verified, under half of the shortfall comes from an unresolved V gene, and the cause of the rest is unknown. The sample records roughly 93,000 clones, about 91% of which are singletons. The ten largest clonotypes hold 0.8% to 0.95% of the sample. Cut back by 6 bases and 1 base, the V and J ends lie 9 bases apart. The germline V gene encodes CDR1 MNHEY and CDR2 SVGAGI. The CDR3 goes from the cysteine to the phenylalanine over 13 residues. Just the 39-base CDR3 DNA is kept, in frame starting at base 1. A word on this clone: It has no known antigen specificity. It has no much larger one-base neighbor in the sample; base qualities were not kept.

The receptor was isolated from a female donor with multiple sclerosis, enrolled in a pregnancy study. The material was peripheral blood, obtained before pregnancy. In this chain, TRBV6-5 is recombined with TRBJ1-1; TRBD1 is possibly the D segment (6 matching bases). The CDR3 protein: CASRVQGNTEAFF. The DNA is TGTGCCAGCAGGGTACAGGGGAACACTGAAGCTTTCTTT.